This TCR beta chain was documented in a study of blood T cells in healthy people across ages. Study results and limitations: There was no known CMV status for donors, so expanded clonotype changes were possibly confounded. Older age coincided with a roughly linear decline in TCR beta diversity per million T cells.

It was approximately 10 milliliters of peripheral blood that were drawn from each donor. Total RNA extraction produced at least 5 micrograms (per sample) for the study. Germline V gene sequence: CDR1 MNHEY, CDR2 SVGEGT. This CDR3 comprises 16 residues. The V end was cut by 0 bases, the J end by 7 bases, with 18 bases between. As regards this clonotype: Its antigen is currently unknown.

A second PCR of about 6 to 11 cycles used a sample-barcoded 5' primer and a J-beta primer mix. TCRdb processed the 5' RACE reads anew with MiXCR; each CDR3 protein has one entry. In the table there are 1.5 million to 1.9 million distinct CDR3 sequences, 40% to 45% of which are singletons. This receptor was obtained from a woman aged 18-35 years in good health. The sequenced material came from blood. The chain uses TRBV6-2 or TRBV6-3 and TRBJ1-1; D remains ambiguous. The CDR3 nucleotides read TGTGCCAGCAGTTACTCAGTCGGAGATTTTGGAGATGAAGCTTTCTTT. It codes for CASSYSVGDFGDEAFF.